Each of the 13 T cell receptor beta chains below was sequenced from the same sample in a study of cytomegalovirus exposure and HLA in healthy donors. The PCR made use of 60 Vbeta and 13 Jbeta primers. Sequenced by immunoSEQ multiplex PCR; TCRdb stores in-frame clones only, minus some. There are about 140,000 clones in the sample, with about 2% held by the top ten. The sample consisted of PBMCs. These TCRs come from a young woman in good health and CMV-seronegative.

This rearrangement joins TRBV6-1 to TRBJ1-4, with TRBD1 as a possible D gene (5 bases). CDR1 and CDR2 (germline): MNHNS, SASEGT. Trimming removed 5 bases from V and 8 bases from J, with 12 bases in between. This CDR3 contains 13 residues. This CDR3 is CASSWGGEEKLFF. The CDR3 region has the DNA TGTGCCAGCAGTTGGGGGGGAGAGGAAAAACTGTTTTTT.

The V and J genes are TRBV11-1 and TRBJ1-4, with 8 bases matching TRBD1. This CDR3 is 15 amino acids long. V trimming: 5 bases; J trimming: 7 bases; junction bases outside the gene matches: 9. The germline gives CDR1 SGHAT, CDR2 FQDESV (reference sequence). CDR3 coding DNA: TGTGCCAGCAGCACCAGACAGGGGAGGATTGAAAAACTGTTTTTT. The encoded protein is CASSTRQGRIEKLFF.

In regard to this clone: The junction departs from the called germline gene at one end, perhaps through a read error. The same CDR3 can be traced to other DNA sequences in this sample. The chain joins TRBV5-4 to TRBJ2-3; TRBD2 matches 7 bases. CDR3 length equals 16 residues. CDR1 and CDR2 from the germline V gene are SGHNT and YYREEE (reference sequence). The CDR3 nucleotides read TGTGCCAGCAGCTGGGACGGTGGGAGCGGGGCAGATACACAGTATTTT. Translating gives CASSWDGGSGADTQYF. The entire variable domain, with the rest obtained from reference TRBV5-4 and TRBJ2-3, is as follows: ETGVTQSPTHLIKTRGQQVTLRCSSQSGHNTVSWYQQALGQGPQFIFQYYREEENGRGNFPPRFSGLQFPNYSSELNVNALELDDSALYLCASSWDGGSGADTQYFGPGTRLTVL.

The rearrangement links TRBV29-1 to TRBJ1-1; D may be TRBD1 (5 bases). The CDR3 length is 13 residues. Germline V gene lookup returns CDR1 SQVTM and CDR2 ANQGSEA. V lost 3 bases and J 2 bases, leaving 10 bases between the germline ends. The CDR3, as DNA: TGCAGCGTTGAGACAGAGAGAAACACTGAAGCTTTCTTT. Encoded protein: CSVETERNTEAFF.

This chain uses TRBV7-2 with TRBJ1-4; D is unresolved. There are 14 residues in the CDR3. V was shortened by 5 bases and J by 0 bases, with 7 bases between the two germline ends. Germline values: CDR1 SGHTA, CDR2 FQGNSA. This chain's CDR3 is CASSKQTTNEKLFF. CDR3 nucleotides: TGTGCCAGCAGCAAACAGACAACTAATGAAAAACTGTTTTTT. The whole variable domain, filled in from reference TRBV7-2 and TRBJ1-4, reads GAGVSQSPSNKVTEKGKDVELRCDPISGHTALYWYRQSLGQGLEFLIYFQGNSAPDKSGLPSDRFSAERTGGSVSTLTIQRTQQEDSAVYLCASSKQTTNEKLFFGSGTQLSVL.

This chain links TRBV28 with TRBJ1-2; D not certain. Germline CDR1 MDHEN, CDR2 SYDVKM. V lost 6 bases to trimming and J lost 10 bases, with 12 bases between them. CDR3 length equals 11 residues. This CDR3 is CASRMGAHYTF. The CDR3 DNA reads as TGTGCCAGCAGAATGGGAGCCCACTACACCTTC.

The chain has TRBV6-1 and TRBJ2-3; 9 bases are a match to TRBD1. The germline CDR1 and CDR2 sequences are MNHNS and SASEGT. The CDR3 is 16 residues long. V shed 1 base and J 6 bases; nucleotides not matched to a gene: 8. The CDR3 region is CASSEGVGTGYDTQYF. CDR3 DNA sequence: TGTGCCAGCAGTGAAGGGGTTGGGACAGGGTATGATACGCAGTATTTT.

The V and J genes are TRBV9 and TRBJ1-6, with TRBD1 matching 9 bases. The V gene end was trimmed by 3 bases and the J gene end by 6 bases; junction bases not matched to a gene: 10. The CDR3 consists of 17 residues. Germline loops: CDR1 SGDLS, CDR2 YYNGEE. CDR3 in DNA: TGTGCCAGCAGCGGAGGACCGGGACAGGGAAGTAATTCACCCCTCCACTTT. Protein sequence: CASSGGPGQGSNSPLHF.

V and J are TRBV7-2 and TRBJ1-4; D is unresolved. V shed 6 bases and J shed 5 bases, with 16 bases lying between them. The V gene's germline CDR1 is SGHTA and CDR2 FQGNSA. CDR3 size: 15 residues. The CDR3 DNA reads as TGTGCCAGCAGTTCTACTGGAGGCTACAATGAAAAACTGTTTTTT. This encodes CASSSTGGYNEKLFF.

This chain links TRBV7-9 with TRBJ1-5; unclear D gene. The V gene's germline CDR1 is SEHNR and CDR2 FQNEAQ (reference sequence). V was shortened by 0 bases and J by 4 bases, with 4 bases between the two germline ends. The CDR3 spans 13 residues. CDR3 DNA: TGTGCCAGCAGCTTAGCCCAAAATCAGCCCCAGCATTTT. Its protein product is CASSLAQNQPQHF.

V and J are TRBV7-7 and TRBJ2-1; 8 bases are shared with TRBD2. The CDR3 contains 15 residues. CDR1 is SSHAT and CDR2 is FNYEAQ in the germline V gene (reference sequence). The V segment lost 0 bases and the J segment 4 bases; nucleotides outside the gene matches: 2. CDR3 sequence reads: CASSLASGNYNEQFF. CDR3 DNA sequence: TGTGCCAGCAGCTTAGCTAGCGGGAATTACAATGAGCAGTTCTTC.

This chain uses TRBV2 with TRBJ1-5, with 7 bases matching TRBD1. V lost 8 bases to trimming and J lost 5 bases; unmatched junction nucleotides: 9. CDR1 is SNHLY and CDR2 is FYNNEI in the germline V gene. The CDR3 runs to 14 residues. Here the CDR3 reads CASRRGGAYQPQHF. CDR3 DNA sequence: TGTGCCAGCCGGCGAGGGGGCGCATATCAGCCCCAGCATTTT.

This sequence joins TRBV5-5 and TRBJ2-2, with D maybe TRBD1 (6 bases). Trimming took off 2 bases at V and 4 bases at J, with 15 bases between the two ends. Per the germline V gene, CDR1 is SGHKS and CDR2 is YYEKEE (reference sequence). The CDR3 extends over 16 amino acids. In DNA, the CDR3 is TGTGCCAGCAGCTTCGAAGGGACAAAATCCACCGGGGAGCTGTTTTTT. Its translation is CASSFEGTKSTGELFF.